This TCR beta chain was retrieved from a study of T-cell reconstitution after alpha-beta-depleted transplantation in children. For TCRbeta, the library was prepared with unique molecular identifiers. TCRdb processed the PCR reads anew with MiXCR; each CDR3 protein has one entry. Counted here are roughly 500,000 distinct CDR3 sequences, 32% occurring once; the ten biggest clones make up more than 2%. V was pared by 4 bases and J by 3 bases, with 16 bases between. Germline V lookup: CDR1 SGDLS, CDR2 YYNGEE. The CDR3 spans 15 residues. The sequence derives from a human donor who donated a stem cell graft to a child with aplastic anemia. The sample consisted of PBMCs from the stem cell graft donor, taken from the stem cell graft. The gene calls are TRBV9 and TRBJ1-2; possibly TRBD1 for D (5 bases). This CDR3 reads CASSPRGRVDYGYTF. As DNA, the CDR3 is TGTGCCAGCAGCCCACGGGGGAGGGTCGACTATGGCTACACCTTC.